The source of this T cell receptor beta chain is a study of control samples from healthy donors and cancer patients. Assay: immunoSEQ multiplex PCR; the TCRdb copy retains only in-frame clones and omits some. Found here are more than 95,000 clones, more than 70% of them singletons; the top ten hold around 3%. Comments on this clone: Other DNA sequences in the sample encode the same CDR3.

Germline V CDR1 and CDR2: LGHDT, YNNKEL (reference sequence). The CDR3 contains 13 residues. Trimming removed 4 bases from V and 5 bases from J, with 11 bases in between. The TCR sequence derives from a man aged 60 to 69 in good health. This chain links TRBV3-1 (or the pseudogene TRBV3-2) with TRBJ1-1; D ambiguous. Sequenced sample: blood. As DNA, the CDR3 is TGTGCCAGCAGCCGGACGGCGGGGACTGAAGCTTTCTTT. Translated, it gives CASSRTAGTEAFF.